This T cell receptor beta chain was documented in a study of early T cells in non-severe SARS-CoV-2 infection. The overall study: Investigators sequenced bulk RNA drawn from unsorted whole blood, and chains remained unpaired.

General study results and limits: VDJdb-based matching was biased toward anti-spike CD8 responses and missed private and CD4 specificities.

Attachment of unique molecular identifiers to individual cDNA molecules was performed. TCRdb used MiXCR to reprocess the 5' RACE reads, holding one entry per CDR3 protein. The sample shows some 40,000 distinct CDR3 sequences, about 8% of them seen only once. Germline lookup yields CDR1 DFQATT and CDR2 SNEGSKA (reference sequence). The CDR3 extends over 20 amino acids. V was pared by 0 bases and J by 0 bases, with 24 bases between. This clonotype showed up many times. Its matching antigen is unknown. Sequenced material: whole blood, taken at baseline. This receptor was identified in an adult who was a healthcare worker with PCR-confirmed SARS-CoV-2 infection or an uninfected control (not recorded which). The J gene is TRBJ1-3, the V gene TRBV20-1, with a tentative D call TRBD1 (6 bases). The CDR3 coding sequence is TGCAGTGCTAGAGATTTAACCTCGGACCACACAGGGTACTCTGGAAACACCATATATTTT. Translated, it gives CSARDLTSDHTGYSGNTIYF.